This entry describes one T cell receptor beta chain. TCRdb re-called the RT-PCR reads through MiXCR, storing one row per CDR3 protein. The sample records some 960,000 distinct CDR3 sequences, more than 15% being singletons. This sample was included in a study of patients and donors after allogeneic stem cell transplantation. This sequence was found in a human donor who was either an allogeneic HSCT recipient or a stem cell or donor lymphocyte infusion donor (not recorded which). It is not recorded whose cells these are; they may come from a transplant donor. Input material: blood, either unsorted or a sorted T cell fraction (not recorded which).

DNA for the CDR3: TGTGCCAGCAGTTCCCACACTAGCGGGGGGCACAATGAGCAGTTCTTC. This codes for CASSSHTSGGHNEQFF. The rearrangement uses TRBV28 and TRBJ2-1; 12 positions agree with TRBD2. Trimming removed 4 bases from V and 5 bases from J; junction bases left unmatched: 6. Germline assignment: CDR1 MDHEN and CDR2 SYDVKM. The CDR3 spans 16 residues. Complete variable domain (other parts from reference TRBV28 and TRBJ2-1): DVKVTQSSRYLVKRTGEKVFLECVQDMDHENMFWYRQDPGLGLRLIYFSYDVKMKEKGDIPEGYSVSREKKERFSLILESASTNQTSMYLCASSSHTSGGHNEQFFGPGTRLTVL.